This T cell receptor beta chain was identified during a study of blood T cell repertoires in COVID-19 (dated by TCRdb to about 2020). Describing the broader study: The collaborator samples originated in the United States, Italy and Spain and spanned the acute and convalescent phases of COVID-19. The repertoires were released in a freely available public database intended as a resource for research on the immune response to SARS-CoV-2. The samples were drawn from two sources: the first 160 participants of the ongoing ImmuneRACE study, and 1,200 or so subjects contributed by 6 global collaborators. Subjects who had been exposed to COVID-19, were actively infected with it, or had recovered from it provided the deeply sampled blood TCRbeta repertoires that made up the dataset. Where available, HLA class I and class II types were obtained from metadata supplied by the sample provider rather than from assay-based typing. Sample metadata almost always included a de-identified subject ID, COVID-19 status, age in years and sex. The material from the prospective study consisted of cDNA or gDNA derived from T cells, B-cell-depleted T cells, or PBMCs. Overall study outcomes, separate from this receptor: How much clinical and demographic metadata was included differed by source and by participant, and the metadata was provided uncurated.

Spanning cysteine to phenylalanine, the CDR3 consists of 14 amino acids. Solely the CDR3 DNA is kept, with 42 bases framed from the first base. At the junction V is shortened by 1 base and J by 5 bases; bases outside the gene matches: 4. According to the germline V gene, CDR1 reads SGHDT and CDR2 reads YYEEEE. Whole blood was collected in K2EDTA tubes by collaborating institutions according to the institutions' own protocols. For TCRbeta analysis, collaborators shipped samples in one of three forms: frozen whole blood, isolated PBMCs, or DNA extracted from either of those sample types. A note on this clone: Its recognized antigen is unknown. No base qualities exist here, and no much larger clone lies one base off it.

The immunoSEQ Assay, a bias-controlled multiplex PCR, was used to amplify TCRbeta CDR3 regions from genomic DNA. Per the authors' processing: The number of nucleated cells in each sample was estimated from the amplification of reference gene primers within the assay. To quantify the absolute abundance of each unique TCRbeta CDR3 rearrangement, sequence reads were collapsed and filtered. Productive Simpson clonality was computed per sample as the square root of Simpson's diversity index over productive rearrangements. Sourced from immuneACCESS, this table was stored by TCRdb with only in-frame sequences that have V and J called. A share of the clones is absent; for the studies checked, an unresolved V gene accounts for under half, and the remainder has no known explanation. V and J calls plus clone size are reproduced from that table; the DNA served to infer D and trimming. This sample gives under 15,000 clones in total; around four fifths of them show up just once. Of the sample, roughly two fifths falls within the top ten clones.

Input material: peripheral blood. This chain joins TRBV5-6 to TRBJ1-2, with 8 bases aligning to TRBD1. This clonotype was obtained from a woman aged 80 or older with acute or convalescent COVID-19. The DNA is as follows: TGTGCCAGCAGCTTGCCAGGGGGCTGGTATGGCTACACCTTC. It translates to CASSLPGGWYGYTF.